Presented here are 14 T cell receptor beta chains from one specimen sequenced in a study of memory CD4+ T cells and cytomegalovirus serostatus. Single viable CD3+CD4+CD8-CD45RO+ cells were sorted as the memory CD4+ T cells. The table came from immunoSEQ multiplex PCR; TCRdb's copy has only in-frame clones and leaves some out. In the table there are 85,000 to 100,000 clones, roughly 80% of which are singletons. The sequencing sample was made of memory CD4+ T cells from blood. These receptors were collected from an adult in good health and CMV-seropositive.

The chain recombines TRBV2 with TRBJ2-3; TRBD2 might be the D (6 bases). The CDR3 is made up of 14 amino acids. V dropped 8 bases and J dropped 0 bases, with 12 bases sitting between them. The germline gives CDR1 SNHLY, CDR2 FYNNEI. CDR3 DNA sequence: TGTGCCAGCGGCGGGGCCCCTAGCACAGATACGCAGTATTTT. Translated: CASGGAPSTDTQYF.

This clone was detected only once. The chain joins TRBV28 to TRBJ1-1; 7 bases are shared with TRBD1. Germline assignment: CDR1 MDHEN and CDR2 SYDVKM. V gave up 5 bases and J gave up 10 bases; unmatched junction bases: 13. This CDR3 is 14 amino acids long. The CDR3 loop is CASSTADGAGGAFF. In DNA form, the CDR3 reads TGTGCCAGCAGTACAGCGGACGGGGCAGGGGGAGCTTTCTTT.

The chain combines TRBV27 with TRBJ2-1; 9 bases are a match to TRBD1. Germline V gene data show CDR1 as MNHEY and CDR2 as SMNVEV (reference sequence). V lost 7 bases, J lost 9 bases, and 10 bases stayed unmatched. This CDR3 has 14 amino acids. CDR3: CASKLQGAKGEQFF. The DNA for the CDR3 is TGTGCCAGCAAACTACAGGGGGCTAAGGGTGAGCAGTTCTTC.

This sequence joins TRBV28 and TRBJ1-2, with 7 bases matching TRBD1. Germline V gives CDR1 MDHEN, CDR2 SYDVKM. The J segment lost 4 bases and the V segment lost 2 bases, leaving 13 bases of the junction unmatched. The CDR3 length is 17 residues. The CDR3 DNA follows: TGTGCCAGCAGTTTAATGGCGGCAGGGGGATTGGGCTATGGCTACACCTTC. Protein product: CASSLMAAGGLGYGYTF.

This clone was seen only a few times. The chain is built from TRBV29-1 and TRBJ1-4; 8 bases are a match to TRBD1. J lost 7 bases, V lost 4 bases, and 8 bases had no gene match. The germline V gene encodes CDR1 SQVTM and CDR2 ANQGSEA. This CDR3 spans 14 amino acids. CDR3 in amino acids: CSVGIGQGGEKLFF. CDR3 sequence (DNA): TGCAGCGTTGGCATTGGACAGGGAGGTGAAAAACTGTTTTTT.

In DNA, the CDR3 is TGTGCCAGTAGTATCGAGGGAGTGGGCACTGAAGCTTTCTTT. Translated: CASSIEGVGTEAFF. The chain combines TRBV19 with TRBJ1-1; no clear D. Deletions cut 3 bases from V and 4 bases from J, with 12 bases between. The CDR3 is 14 residues long. The germline gives CDR1 LNHDA, CDR2 SQIVND (reference sequence).

V usage is TRBV6-5 and J usage is TRBJ2-7, with D possibly matching TRBD1 (6 bases). Germline V CDR1 and CDR2: MNHEY, SVGAGI. Trimming cost V 0 bases and J 3 bases, with 9 bases left between them. The CDR3 runs to 14 residues. CDR3 sequence: CASSYSTGNYEQYF. The CDR3 coding sequence is TGTGCCAGCAGTTACTCTACAGGGAACTACGAGCAGTACTTC.

CDR3: CASSLGSVHNEQFF. For the CDR3, the DNA is TGTGCCAGCAGTTTAGGAAGTGTCCACAATGAGCAGTTCTTC. The V call is TRBV6-5, the J call TRBJ2-1; no clear D. V gave up 4 bases and J gave up 5 bases, with 12 bases separating them. The CDR3 consists of 14 residues. Germline assignment: CDR1 MNHEY and CDR2 SVGAGI.

On this clone itself: Relative to the germline gene, one junction end is altered; a read error may explain this. The gene calls are TRBV7-7 and TRBJ2-6; 7 bases are shared with TRBD1. The germline CDR1 and CDR2 sequences are SSHAT and FNYEAQ (reference sequence). This CDR3 has 17 amino acids. The CDR3 coding sequence is TGTGCTAGCACCGCCTTGGCAGGGGGTTTTGGGGCCAACGTCCTGACTTTC. Its translation: CASTALAGGFGANVLTF.

This clone was seen only a few times. The chain is built from TRBV7-3 and TRBJ1-1; D perhaps matches TRBD1 (5 bases). The V gene lost 5 bases and the J gene lost 3 bases, with 10 bases spanning the gap. Germline-derived CDR1 and CDR2 are SGHTA and FQGTGA. This CDR3 has 13 residues. CDR3 nucleotide sequence: TGTGCCAGCAGCCCGACGGGGGACACTGAAGCTTTCTTT. Translation: CASSPTGDTEAFF.

This clone was found a few times. V and J are TRBV9 and TRBJ2-7; 9 bases align to TRBD1. J lost 6 bases, V lost 4 bases, and 5 bases had no gene match. Germline values: CDR1 SGDLS, CDR2 YYNGEE. This CDR3 region has 13 residues. CDR3 coding DNA: TGTGCCAGCAGCTCGTCGGACAGGGGCGAGCAGTACTTC. Its protein is CASSSSDRGEQYF.

The chain uses TRBV29-1 and TRBJ2-7; D could derive from TRBD1 or TRBD2 (6 bases each). Germline V gene sequence: CDR1 SQVTM, CDR2 ANQGSEA. With 4 bases removed from V and 6 bases from J, the gap between germline ends came to 16 bases. The length of the CDR3 is 13 residues. DNA of the CDR3: TGCAGCGTTGCTTCGACAGGAGGGTCCGAGCAGTACTTC. Translation gives CSVASTGGSEQYF.

The V call is TRBV2, the J call TRBJ1-2; D is unresolved. The CDR3 runs to 13 residues. V lost 3 bases and J 2 bases, leaving 7 bases between the germline ends. From germline, CDR1 is SNHLY and CDR2 FYNNEI. The DNA of the CDR3 is TGTGCCAGCAGTGATCAGCCCAACTATGGCTACACCTTC. Translating it yields CASSDQPNYGYTF.

This clone was found once. V is TRBV4-1 and J is TRBJ2-7, with D perhaps matching TRBD1 or TRBD2 (6 bases each). Germline V CDR1 and CDR2: MGHRA, YSYEKL. The CDR3 extends over 16 amino acids. V was clipped by 3 bases and J by 4 bases, with 19 bases between them. CDR3 loop: CASSHPFGGTRYEQYF. Here the CDR3 DNA reads TGCGCCAGCAGCCATCCCTTCGGGGGCACTAGGTACGAGCAGTACTTC.